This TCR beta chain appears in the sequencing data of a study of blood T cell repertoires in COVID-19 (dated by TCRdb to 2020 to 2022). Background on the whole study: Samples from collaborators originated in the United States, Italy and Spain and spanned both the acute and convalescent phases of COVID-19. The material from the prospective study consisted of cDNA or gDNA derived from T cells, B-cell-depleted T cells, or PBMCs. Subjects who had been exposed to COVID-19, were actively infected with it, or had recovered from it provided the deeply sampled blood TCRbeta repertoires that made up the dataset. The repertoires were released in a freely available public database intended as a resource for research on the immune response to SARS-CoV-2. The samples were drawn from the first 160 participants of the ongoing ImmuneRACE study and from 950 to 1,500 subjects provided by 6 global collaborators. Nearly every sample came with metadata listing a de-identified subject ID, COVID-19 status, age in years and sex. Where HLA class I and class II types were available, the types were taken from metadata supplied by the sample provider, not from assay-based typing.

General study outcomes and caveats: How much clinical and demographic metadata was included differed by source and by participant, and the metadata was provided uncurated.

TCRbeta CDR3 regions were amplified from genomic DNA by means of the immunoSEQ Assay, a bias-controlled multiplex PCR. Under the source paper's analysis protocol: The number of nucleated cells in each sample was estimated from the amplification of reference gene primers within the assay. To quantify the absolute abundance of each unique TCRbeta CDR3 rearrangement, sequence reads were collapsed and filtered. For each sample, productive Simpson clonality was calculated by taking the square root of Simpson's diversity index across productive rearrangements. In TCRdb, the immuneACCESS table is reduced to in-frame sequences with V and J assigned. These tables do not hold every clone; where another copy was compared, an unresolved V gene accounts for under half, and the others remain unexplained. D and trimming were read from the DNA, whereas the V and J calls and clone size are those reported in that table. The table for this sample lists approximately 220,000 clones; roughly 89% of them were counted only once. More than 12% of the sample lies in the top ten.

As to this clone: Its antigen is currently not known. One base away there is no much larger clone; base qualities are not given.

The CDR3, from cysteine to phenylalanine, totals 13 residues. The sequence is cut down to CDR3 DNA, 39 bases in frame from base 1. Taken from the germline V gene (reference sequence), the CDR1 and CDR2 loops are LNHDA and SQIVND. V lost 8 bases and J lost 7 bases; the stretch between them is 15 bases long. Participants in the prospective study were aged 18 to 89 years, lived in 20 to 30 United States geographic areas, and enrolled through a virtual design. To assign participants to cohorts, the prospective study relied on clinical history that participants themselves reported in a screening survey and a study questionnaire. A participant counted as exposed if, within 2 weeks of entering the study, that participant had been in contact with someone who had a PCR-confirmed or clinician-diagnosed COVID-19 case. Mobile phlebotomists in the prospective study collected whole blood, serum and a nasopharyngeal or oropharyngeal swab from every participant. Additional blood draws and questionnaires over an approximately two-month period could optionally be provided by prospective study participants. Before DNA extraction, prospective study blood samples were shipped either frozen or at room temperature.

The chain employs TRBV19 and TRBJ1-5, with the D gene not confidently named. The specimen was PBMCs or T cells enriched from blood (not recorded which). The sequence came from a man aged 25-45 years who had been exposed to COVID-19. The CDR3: CASGEEVGQPQHF. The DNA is TGTGCCAGTGGGGAGGAGGTTGGGCAGCCCCAGCATTTT.